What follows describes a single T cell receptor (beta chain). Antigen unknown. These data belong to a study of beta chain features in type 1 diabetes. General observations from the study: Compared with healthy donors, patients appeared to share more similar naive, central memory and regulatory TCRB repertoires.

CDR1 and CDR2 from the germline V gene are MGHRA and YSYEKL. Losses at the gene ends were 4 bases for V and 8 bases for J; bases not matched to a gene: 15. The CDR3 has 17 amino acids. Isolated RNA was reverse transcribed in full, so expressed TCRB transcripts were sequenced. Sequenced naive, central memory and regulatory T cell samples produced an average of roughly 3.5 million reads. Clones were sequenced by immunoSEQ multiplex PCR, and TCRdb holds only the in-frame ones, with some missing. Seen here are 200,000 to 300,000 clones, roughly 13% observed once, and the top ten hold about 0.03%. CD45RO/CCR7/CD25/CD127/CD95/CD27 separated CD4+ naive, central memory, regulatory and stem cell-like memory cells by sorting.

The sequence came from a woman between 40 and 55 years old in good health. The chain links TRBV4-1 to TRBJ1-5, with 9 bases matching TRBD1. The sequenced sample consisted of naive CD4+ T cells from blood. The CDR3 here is CASSPGLTGGFTEPQHF. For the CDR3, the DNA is TGCGCCAGCAGCCCCGGCCTGACAGGGGGTTTTACGGAGCCCCAGCATTTT.